Included here is one T cell receptor beta chain sequence, with context. Its target is not known. The sample is drawn from a study of cytomegalovirus exposure and HLA in healthy donors. Study-level background: Per a later analysis, the approximately 690 first-cohort and some 130 validation repertoires shared one platform. Points from the study as a whole: Across donors, most TCRs were seen rarely, yet some public ones were widespread. 150 or so TCR beta chains were listed as cytomegalovirus-associated.

The CDR3 loop spans 15 amino acids. Deletions cut 0 bases from V and 5 bases from J, with 10 bases between. Per germline, CDR1 SGHTA and CDR2 FQGNSA. The method was immunoSEQ multiplex PCR; TCRdb's version includes in-frame clones alone and lacks a portion of them. The sample holds 70,000 to 80,000 clones, roughly 95% seen once. This sequence joins TRBV7-2 and TRBJ1-4; no reliable D call. This sequence originates from a young woman in good health and CMV-seropositive. Sequencing was performed on PBMCs. The CDR3 nucleotides read TGTGCCAGCAGCTTAGCAAGGCAGGCAAATGAAAAACTGTTTTTT. Its translation: CASSLARQANEKLFF.